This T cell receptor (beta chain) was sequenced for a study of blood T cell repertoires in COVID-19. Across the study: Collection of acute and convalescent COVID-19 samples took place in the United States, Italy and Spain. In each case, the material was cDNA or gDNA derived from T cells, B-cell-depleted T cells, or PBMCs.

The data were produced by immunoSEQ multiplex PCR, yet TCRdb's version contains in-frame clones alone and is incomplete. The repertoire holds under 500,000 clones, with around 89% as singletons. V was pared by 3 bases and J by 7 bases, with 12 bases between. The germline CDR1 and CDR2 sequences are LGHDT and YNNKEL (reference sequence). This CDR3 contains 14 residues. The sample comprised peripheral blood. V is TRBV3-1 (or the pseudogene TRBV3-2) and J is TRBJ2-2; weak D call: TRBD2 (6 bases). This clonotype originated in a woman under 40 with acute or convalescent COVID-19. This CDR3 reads CASSHGGFGGELFF. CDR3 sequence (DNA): TGTGCCAGCAGCCACGGGGGATTTGGCGGGGAGCTGTTTTTT.